Detailed here is one T cell receptor beta chain. Antigen specificity is unknown. PCR amplification relied on 60 Vbeta primers (plus 13 Jbeta primers). Generated by immunoSEQ multiplex PCR, the TCRdb table keeps only in-frame clones and is missing some. The data contain 150,000 to 200,000 clones, approximately 86% of them singletons. The data originate from a study of cytomegalovirus exposure and HLA in healthy donors. Whole-study findings and limits: A later analysis linked a missense variant in DCLRE1C to the trimming of TCR beta V and J genes.

Germline CDR1 reads ENHRY; CDR2 reads SYGVKD. V lost 2 bases and J lost 2, with 6 bases in between. The CDR3 spans 13 residues. The TCR sequence derives from a woman aged 18-29 years in good health and CMV-seronegative. The rearrangement joins TRBV10-3 to TRBJ1-2; weak D call: TRBD1 (6 bases). The sample was PBMCs. CDR3 region: CAISEGQNYGYTF. The CDR3 DNA sequence: TGTGCCATCAGTGAGGGACAGAACTATGGCTACACCTTC.